This section outlines one TCR beta chain sequence together with its context. The data were taken from a study of beta chain features in type 1 diabetes. Sequenced material consisted of expressed TCRB transcripts (all of the isolated RNA was reverse transcribed). Assay: immunoSEQ multiplex PCR; the TCRdb copy retains only in-frame clones and omits some. The sample shows 860,000 or so clones, roughly 16% of them seen only once. The receptor comes from a woman in her late teens or twenties in good health. The sequencing sample was made of naive CD4+ T cells from blood.

The chain's CDR3 is CAAPGQDSSYEQYF. As DNA, the CDR3 is TGTGCCGCCCCGGGACAGGACAGCTCCTACGAGCAGTACTTC. V usage is TRBV21-1 and J usage is TRBJ2-7; TRBD1, the table's D call, was not compared with the DNA. TRBV21-1 is noted as a pseudogene. CDR3 size: 14 residues.